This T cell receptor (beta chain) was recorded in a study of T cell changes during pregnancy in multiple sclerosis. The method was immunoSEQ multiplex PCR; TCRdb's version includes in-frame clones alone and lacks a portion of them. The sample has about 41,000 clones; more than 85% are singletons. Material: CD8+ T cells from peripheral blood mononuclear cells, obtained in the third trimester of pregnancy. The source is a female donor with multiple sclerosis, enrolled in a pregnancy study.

CDR3 nucleotide sequence: TGTGCCAGCAGCTTAAGACTAGCGGGTATTTATGATACGCAGTATTTT. Amino acids: CASSLRLAGIYDTQYF. The genes are TRBV5-6 and TRBJ2-3, with TRBD2 identical over 10 bases. Germline lookup yields CDR1 SGHDT and CDR2 YYEEEE. This CDR3 region has 16 residues. V gave up 2 bases and J gave up 6 bases; unmatched junction bases: 9.